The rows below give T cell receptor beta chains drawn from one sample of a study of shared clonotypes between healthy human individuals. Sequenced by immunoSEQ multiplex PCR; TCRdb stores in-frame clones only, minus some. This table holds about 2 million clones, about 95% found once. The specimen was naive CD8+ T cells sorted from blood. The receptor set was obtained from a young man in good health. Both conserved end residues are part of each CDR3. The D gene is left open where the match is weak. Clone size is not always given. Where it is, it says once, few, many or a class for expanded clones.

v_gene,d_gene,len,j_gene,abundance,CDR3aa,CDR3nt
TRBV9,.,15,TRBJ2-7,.,CASSASGSGYYEQYF,TGTGCCAGCAGCGCATCGGGGTCCGGGTACTACGAGCAGTACTTC
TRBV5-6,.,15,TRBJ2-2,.,CASTLPGGLTGELFF,TGTGCCAGCACCTTACCGGGGGGCCTCACCGGGGAGCTGTTTTTT
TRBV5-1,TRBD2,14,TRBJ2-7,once,CASTLAGNSYEQYF,TGCGCCAGCACCCTAGCGGGTAACTCCTACGAGCAGTACTTC
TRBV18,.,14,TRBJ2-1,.,CASSHLVSYNEQFF,TGTGCCAGCTCCCACCTGGTTTCCTACAATGAGCAGTTCTTC
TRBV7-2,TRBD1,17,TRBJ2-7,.,CASNNRGVGQGAEGQYF,TGTGCCAGCAACAACCGAGGGGTGGGACAGGGGGCTGAAGGGCAGTACTTC
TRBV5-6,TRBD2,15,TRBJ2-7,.,CASSSQRDADYEQYF,TGTGCCAGCAGCTCTCAGCGGGACGCGGACTACGAGCAGTACTTC
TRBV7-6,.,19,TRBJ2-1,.,CASSPGSSTAPSSYNEQFF,TGTGCCAGCAGCCCAGGGAGCTCCACGGCACCCAGCTCCTACAATGAGCAGTTCTTC
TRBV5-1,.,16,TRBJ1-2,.,CASSLESSAVFYGYTF,TGCGCCAGCAGCTTGGAGAGTTCAGCAGTGTTCTATGGCTACACCTTC
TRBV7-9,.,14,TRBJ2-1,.,CASSLGPPYNEQFF,TGTGCCAGCAGCTTAGGACCCCCTTACAATGAGCAGTTCTTC
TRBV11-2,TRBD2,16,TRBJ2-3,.,CASSLGGGRAGDTQYF,TGTGCCAGCAGCTTAGGAGGCGGGAGGGCCGGAGATACGCAGTATTTT